This TCR beta chain was profiled in a study of cytomegalovirus exposure and HLA in healthy donors. Findings and limits, study-wide: TCR sequences were mostly rare, though some public TCRs occurred in many donors.

In the case of this clone: Its specificity is not known.

The PCR had 60 Vbeta and 13 Jbeta primers. Produced via immunoSEQ multiplex PCR; TCRdb's table is partial and in-frame only. The sample has roughly 110,000 clones. The CDR3 totals 13 residues. Between the trimmed V and J ends, which lost 5 bases and 5 bases, there was a span of 13 bases. The V gene's germline CDR1 is LNHDA and CDR2 SQIVND (reference sequence). J is TRBJ2-7 and V is TRBV19; D is possibly TRBD2 (5 bases). Sequenced: PBMCs. The receptor comes from a man aged 35 to 55 in good health and CMV-seropositive. CDR3 coding DNA: TGTGCCAGTAGTCCTCCCGAGAGGGACGAGCAGTACTTC. This gives the protein CASSPPERDEQYF.